This is a list of T cell receptor beta chains from one sample in a study of blood T cell repertoires in COVID-19. Assay: immunoSEQ multiplex PCR; the TCRdb copy retains only in-frame clones and omits some. The sample holds 150,000 to 200,000 clones, around 82% seen once. Specimen: PBMCs or T cells enriched from blood (not recorded which). Every receptor here comes from a woman between 50 and 59 years old with acute COVID-19. The CDR3 runs from the conserved cysteine through the conserved F or W. The order of the fields is D gene, V gene, J gene, clone size, CDR3 protein. The D gene is left open where the match is weak. Rows give clone size only sometimes, using once, few, many, or a class for an expanded clone.

>TRBD1|TRBV11-2|TRBJ1-2|-
CASSIGTGYGYTF
>-|TRBV28|TRBJ1-6|-
CASSSSSRQGRNNSPLHF
>TRBD1|TRBV7-9|TRBJ2-4|-
CASTAAGTGVSGVNIQYF
>-|TRBV5-4|TRBJ2-1|few
CASSQGHEQFF
>TRBD2|TRBV7-2|TRBJ2-5|-
CASSLGGGAQETQYF
>TRBD1|TRBV7-6|TRBJ2-3|-
CASSLGQGAGDTQYF
>-|TRBV5-5|TRBJ2-1|-
CASSFGGDYNEQFF
>-|TRBV3-1/TRBV3-2|TRBJ1-2|-
CASSQTAANYGYTF
>-|TRBV7-3|TRBJ2-1|once
CASSFGNEQFF
>TRBD1|TRBV29-1|TRBJ1-3|once
CSGRDRYTSGNTIYF
>-|TRBV7-3|TRBJ2-2|many
CASSLRRGTGELFF
>-|TRBV18|TRBJ1-4|-
CASSPAAGKTNEKLFF
>-|TRBV12-3/TRBV12-4|TRBJ2-3|-
CASGGSGDTQYF
>-|TRBV28|TRBJ1-4|-
CASSSQMINEKLFF
>-|TRBV10-1|TRBJ1-1|-
CASSARGARNTEAFF